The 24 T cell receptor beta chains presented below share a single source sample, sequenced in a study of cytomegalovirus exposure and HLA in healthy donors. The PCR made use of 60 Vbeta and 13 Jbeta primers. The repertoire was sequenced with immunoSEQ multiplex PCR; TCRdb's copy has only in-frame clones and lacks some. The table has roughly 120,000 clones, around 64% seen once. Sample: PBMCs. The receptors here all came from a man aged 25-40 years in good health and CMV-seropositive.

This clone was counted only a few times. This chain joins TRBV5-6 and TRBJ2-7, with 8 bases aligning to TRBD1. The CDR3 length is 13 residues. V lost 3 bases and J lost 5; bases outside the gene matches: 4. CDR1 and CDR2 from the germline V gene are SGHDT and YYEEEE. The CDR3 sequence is CASSWGQVHEQYF. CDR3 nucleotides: TGTGCCAGCAGCTGGGGACAGGTCCACGAGCAGTACTTC.

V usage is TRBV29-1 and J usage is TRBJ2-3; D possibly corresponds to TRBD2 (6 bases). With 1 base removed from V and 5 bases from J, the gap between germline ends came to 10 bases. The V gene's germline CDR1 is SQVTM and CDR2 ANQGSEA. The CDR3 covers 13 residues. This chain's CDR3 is CSVEGLEQDTQYF. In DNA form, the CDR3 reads TGCAGCGTTGAAGGACTAGAGCAAGATACGCAGTATTTT.

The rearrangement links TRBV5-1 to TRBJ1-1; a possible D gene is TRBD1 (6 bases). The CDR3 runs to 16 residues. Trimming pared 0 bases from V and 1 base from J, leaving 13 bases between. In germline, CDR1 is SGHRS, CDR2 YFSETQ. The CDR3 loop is CASSLEPAGANTEAFF. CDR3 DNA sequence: TGCGCCAGCAGCTTGGAGCCGGCAGGGGCGAACACTGAAGCTTTCTTT. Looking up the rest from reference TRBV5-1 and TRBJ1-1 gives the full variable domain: KAGVTQTPRYLIKTRGQQVTLSCSPISGHRSVSWYQQTPGQGLQFLFEYFSETQRNKGNFPGRFSGRQFSNSRSEMNVSTLELGDSALYLCASSLEPAGANTEAFFGQGTRLTVV.

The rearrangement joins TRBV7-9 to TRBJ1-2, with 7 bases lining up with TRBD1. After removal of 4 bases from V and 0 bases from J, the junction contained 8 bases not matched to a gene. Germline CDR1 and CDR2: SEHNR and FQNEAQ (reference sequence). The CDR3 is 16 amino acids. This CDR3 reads CASSSQLGQPNYGYTF. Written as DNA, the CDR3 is TGTGCCAGCAGCTCGCAGTTGGGACAGCCTAACTATGGCTACACCTTC.

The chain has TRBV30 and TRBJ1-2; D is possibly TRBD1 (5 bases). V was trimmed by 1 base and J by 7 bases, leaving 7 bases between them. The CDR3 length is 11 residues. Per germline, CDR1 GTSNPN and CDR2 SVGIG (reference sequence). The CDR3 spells CAWSDGGGYTF. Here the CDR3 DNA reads TGTGCCTGGAGTGACGGGGGTGGCTACACCTTC.

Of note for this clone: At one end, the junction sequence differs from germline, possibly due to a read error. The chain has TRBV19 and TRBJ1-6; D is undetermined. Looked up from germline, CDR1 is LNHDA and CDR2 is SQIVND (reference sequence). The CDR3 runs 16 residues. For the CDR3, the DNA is TGTGCCAGTAGTATCGATCACCGTCGAGTTAATTCACTCCTCCACTTT. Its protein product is CASSIDHRRVNSLLHF.

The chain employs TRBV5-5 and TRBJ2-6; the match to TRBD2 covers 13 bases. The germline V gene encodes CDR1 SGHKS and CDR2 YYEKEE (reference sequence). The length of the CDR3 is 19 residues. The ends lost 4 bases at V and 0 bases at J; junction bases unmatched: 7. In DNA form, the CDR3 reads TGTGCCAGCAGCCCCCGGACTAGCGGGGGCCTCTCTGGGGCCAACGTCCTGACTTTC. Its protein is CASSPRTSGGLSGANVLTF.

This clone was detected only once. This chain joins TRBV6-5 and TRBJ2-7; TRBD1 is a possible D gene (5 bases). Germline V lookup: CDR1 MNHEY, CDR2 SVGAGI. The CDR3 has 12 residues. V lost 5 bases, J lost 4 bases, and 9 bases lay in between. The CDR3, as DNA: TGTGCCAGCAGTCCCCAGGGTTACGAGCAGTACGTC. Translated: CASSPQGYEQYV.

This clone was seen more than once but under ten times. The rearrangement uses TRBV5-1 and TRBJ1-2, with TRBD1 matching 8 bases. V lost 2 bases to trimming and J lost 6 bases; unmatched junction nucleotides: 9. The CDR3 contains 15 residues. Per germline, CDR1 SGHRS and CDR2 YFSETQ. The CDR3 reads CASSLNTGGGNGYTF. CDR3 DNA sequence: TGCGCCAGCAGCTTAAACACAGGGGGAGGAAATGGCTACACCTTC.

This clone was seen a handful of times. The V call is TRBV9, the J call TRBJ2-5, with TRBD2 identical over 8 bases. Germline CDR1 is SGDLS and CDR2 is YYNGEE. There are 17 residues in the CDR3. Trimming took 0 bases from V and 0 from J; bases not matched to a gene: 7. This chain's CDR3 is CASSVGRGGLNQETQYF. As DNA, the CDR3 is TGTGCCAGCAGCGTAGGCCGCGGGGGGTTAAACCAAGAGACCCAGTACTTC.

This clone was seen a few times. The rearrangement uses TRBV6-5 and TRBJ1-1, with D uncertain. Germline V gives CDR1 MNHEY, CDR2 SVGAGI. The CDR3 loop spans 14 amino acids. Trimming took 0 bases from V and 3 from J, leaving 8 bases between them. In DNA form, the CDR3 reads TGTGCCAGCAGTTACTCGAGGGCCTACACTGAAGCTTTCTTT. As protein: CASSYSRAYTEAFF.

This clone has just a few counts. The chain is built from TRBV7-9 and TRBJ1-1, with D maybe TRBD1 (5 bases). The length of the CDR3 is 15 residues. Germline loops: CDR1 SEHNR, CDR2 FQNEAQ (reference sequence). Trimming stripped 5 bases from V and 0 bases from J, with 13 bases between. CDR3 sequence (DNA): TGTGCCAGCAGCCTTAAGGGGACTTTGAACACTGAAGCTTTCTTT. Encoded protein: CASSLKGTLNTEAFF. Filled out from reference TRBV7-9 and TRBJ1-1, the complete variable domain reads DTGVSQNPRHKITKRGQNVTFRCDPISEHNRLYWYRQTLGQGPEFLTYFQNEAQLEKSRLLSDRFSAERPKGSFSTLEIQRTEQGDSAMYLCASSLKGTLNTEAFFGQGTRLTVV.

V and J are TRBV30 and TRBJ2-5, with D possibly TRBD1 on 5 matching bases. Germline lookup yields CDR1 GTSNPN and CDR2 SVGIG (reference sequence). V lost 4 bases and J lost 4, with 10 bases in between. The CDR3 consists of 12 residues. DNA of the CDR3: TGTGCCTGGAAAAAGGGGCGAGAGACCCAGTACTTC. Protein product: CAWKKGRETQYF.

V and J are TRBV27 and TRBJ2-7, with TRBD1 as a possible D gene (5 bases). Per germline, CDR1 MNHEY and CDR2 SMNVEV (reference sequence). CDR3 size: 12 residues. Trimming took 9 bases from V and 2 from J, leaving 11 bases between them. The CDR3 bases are TGTGCCAGGTCCAGGGTCCCCTACGAGCAGTACGTC. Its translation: CARSRVPYEQYV.

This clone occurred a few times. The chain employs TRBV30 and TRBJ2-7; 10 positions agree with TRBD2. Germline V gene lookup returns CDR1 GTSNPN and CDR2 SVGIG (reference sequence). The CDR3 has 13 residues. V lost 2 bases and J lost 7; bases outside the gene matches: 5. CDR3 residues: CAWSRVAGGEQYF. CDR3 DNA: TGTGCCTGGAGTAGAGTAGCGGGGGGAGAGCAGTACTTC.

This chain's CDR3 is CAWRRGDYEQYF. CDR3 bases: TGTGCCTGGAGACGGGGGGACTACGAGCAGTACTTC. The genes are TRBV30 and TRBJ2-5, with 7 positions matching TRBD2. The J call may be faulty, since TRBJ2-7 better matches the DNA end. The CDR3 is 12 residues long. CDR1 is GTSNPN, CDR2 SVGIG, per germline (reference sequence).

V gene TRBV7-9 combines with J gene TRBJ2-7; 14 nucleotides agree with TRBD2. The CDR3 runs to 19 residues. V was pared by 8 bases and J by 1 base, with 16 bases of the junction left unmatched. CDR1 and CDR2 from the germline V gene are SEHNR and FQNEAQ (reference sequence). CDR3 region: CASPRLHPGLAGESYEQYV. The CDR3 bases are TGTGCCAGCCCGCGCCTACATCCGGGACTAGCGGGAGAATCCTACGAGCAGTACGTC.

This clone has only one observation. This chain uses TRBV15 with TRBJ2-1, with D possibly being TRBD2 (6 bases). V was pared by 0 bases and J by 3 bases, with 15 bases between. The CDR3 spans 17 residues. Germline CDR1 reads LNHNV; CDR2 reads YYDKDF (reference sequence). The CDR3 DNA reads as TGTGCCACCAGCAGAGATATGGGGGACTTTTACTACAATGAGCAGTTCTTC. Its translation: CATSRDMGDFYYNEQFF. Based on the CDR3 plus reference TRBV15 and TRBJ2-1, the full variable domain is DAMVIQNPRYQVTQFGKPVTLSCSQTLNHNVMYWYQQKSSQAPKLLFHYYDKDFNNEADTPDNFQSRRPNTSFCFLDIRSPGLGDTAMYLCATSRDMGDFYYNEQFFGPGTRLTVL.

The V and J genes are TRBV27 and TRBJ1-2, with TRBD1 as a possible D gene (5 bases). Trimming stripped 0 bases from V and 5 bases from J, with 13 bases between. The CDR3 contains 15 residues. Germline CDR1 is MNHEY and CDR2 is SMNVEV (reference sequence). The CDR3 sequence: CASSLSWREGYGYTF. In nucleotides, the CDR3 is TGTGCCAGCAGTTTATCGTGGAGGGAGGGGTATGGCTACACCTTC.

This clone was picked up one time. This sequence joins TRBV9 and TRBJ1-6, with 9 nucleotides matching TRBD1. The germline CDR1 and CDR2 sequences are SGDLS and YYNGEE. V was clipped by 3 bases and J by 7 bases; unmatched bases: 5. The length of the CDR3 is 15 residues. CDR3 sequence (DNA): TGTGCCAGCAGCGCTGACAGGGGGTGGAATTCACCCCTCCACTTT. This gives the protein CASSADRGWNSPLHF.

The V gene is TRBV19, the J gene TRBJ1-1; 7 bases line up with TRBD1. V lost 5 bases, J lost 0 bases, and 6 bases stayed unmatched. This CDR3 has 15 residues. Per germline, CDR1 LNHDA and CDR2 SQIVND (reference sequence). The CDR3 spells CASSPSTGMNTEAFF. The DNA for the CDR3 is TGTGCCAGTAGTCCTTCGACAGGGATGAACACTGAAGCTTTCTTT.

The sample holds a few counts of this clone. This CDR3 is CASSITGGAGYEQYF. In nucleotides, the CDR3 is TGTGCCAGTAGTATAACAGGGGGCGCCGGCTACGAGCAGTACTTC. The V call is TRBV19, the J call TRBJ2-7; TRBD1 agrees at 9 bases. Trimming cost V 2 bases and J 3 bases; bases outside gene matches: 5. Germline loops: CDR1 LNHDA, CDR2 SQIVND (reference sequence). This CDR3 has 15 amino acids.

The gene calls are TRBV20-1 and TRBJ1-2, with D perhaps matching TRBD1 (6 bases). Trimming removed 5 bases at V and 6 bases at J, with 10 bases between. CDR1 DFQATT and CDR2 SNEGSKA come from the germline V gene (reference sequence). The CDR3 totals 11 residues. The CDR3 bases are TGCAGTGCTGAACAGGGTGATGGCTACACCTTC. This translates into CSAEQGDGYTF.

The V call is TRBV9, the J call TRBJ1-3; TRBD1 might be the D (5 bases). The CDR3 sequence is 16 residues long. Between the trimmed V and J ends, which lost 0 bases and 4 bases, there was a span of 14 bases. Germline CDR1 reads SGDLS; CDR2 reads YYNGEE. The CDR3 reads CASSVATSGRGNTIYF. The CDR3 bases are TGTGCCAGCAGCGTAGCTACGTCAGGGCGGGGAAACACCATATATTTT.